A single sample gave rise to the 2 T cell receptor beta chains below, sequenced in a study of T-cell memory formation after mild COVID-19. MiXCR was run by TCRdb on the 5' RACE reads, yielding one entry per CDR3 protein. The sample carries 350,000 to 450,000 distinct CDR3 sequences, about an eighth recorded once. Input material: PBMCs or a T cell subset sorted from them (not recorded which). The source is a man younger than 35 who had mild COVID-19 (a few samples of this study predate the infection). Cell type and time point are not known.

The chain is built from TRBV28 and TRBJ1-1, with unresolved D. This CDR3 is built from 11 residues. V shed 7 bases and J shed 2 bases, with 5 bases lying between them. Per the germline V gene, CDR1 is MDHEN and CDR2 is SYDVKM. CDR3 nucleotide sequence: TGTGCCAGCATTCTTAACACTGAAGCTTTCTTT. Translation: CASILNTEAFF.

The chain is built from TRBV28 and TRBJ1-2, with D hard to call. This CDR3 region has 14 residues. Germline CDR1 is MDHEN and CDR2 is SYDVKM. The ends were cut back, 6 bases at V and 6 bases at J, with 17 bases in the middle. In DNA form, the CDR3 reads TGTGCCAGCAGCCCGGGTCCCAGCCCACATGGCTACACCTTC. Translating gives CASSPGPSPHGYTF.